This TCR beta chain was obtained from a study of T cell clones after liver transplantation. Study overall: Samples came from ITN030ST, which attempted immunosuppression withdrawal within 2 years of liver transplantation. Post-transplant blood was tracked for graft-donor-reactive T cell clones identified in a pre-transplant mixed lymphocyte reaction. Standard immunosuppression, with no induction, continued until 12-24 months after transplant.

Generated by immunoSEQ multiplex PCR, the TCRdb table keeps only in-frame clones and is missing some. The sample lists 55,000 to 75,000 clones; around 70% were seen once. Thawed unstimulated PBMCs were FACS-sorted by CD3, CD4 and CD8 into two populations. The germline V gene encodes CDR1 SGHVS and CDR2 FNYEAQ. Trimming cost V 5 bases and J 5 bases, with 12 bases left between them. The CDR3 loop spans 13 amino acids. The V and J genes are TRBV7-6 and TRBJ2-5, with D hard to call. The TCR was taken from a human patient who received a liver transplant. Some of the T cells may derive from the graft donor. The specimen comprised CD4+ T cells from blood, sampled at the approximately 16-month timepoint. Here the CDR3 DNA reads TGTGCCAGCAGCGTTAGCTGGAGTGAGACCCAGTACTTC. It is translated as CASSVSWSETQYF.